This T cell receptor (beta chain) came from a study of OX40 agonist ivuxolimab in advanced cancers. Study as a whole: An agonistic human IgG2 monoclonal antibody against OX40 (CD134) was given. Dose-escalation patients suffered from hepatocellular carcinoma, melanoma, renal cell or head and neck cancer. Study conclusions and caveats: The work left the antigen specificity of expanded peripheral T cells undetermined. There was clonal expansion of CD4+ and CD8+ blood T cells by week 6 at 0.1 to 3.0 mg/kg.

TCRdb keeps only in-frame clones here, not all; method: immunoSEQ multiplex PCR. This table holds over 55,000 clones, roughly nine tenths found once. As to this clone: Its antigen is currently unknown.

Sequencing used CD4+ or CD8+ T cells sorted from blood, obtained in a trial of the OX40 agonist ivuxolimab. The TCR sequence derives from an adult with an advanced solid tumor such as melanoma, head and neck, liver or kidney cancer.

The CDR3: CASSELTGSGNTIYF. The CDR3 region has the DNA TGTGCCAGCAGTGAATTAACAGGGTCTGGAAACACCATATATTTT. This chain links TRBV25-1 with TRBJ1-3, with D perhaps matching TRBD1 (6 bases). V lost 1 base and J lost 1, with 8 bases in between. Germline V gene data show CDR1 as MGHDK and CDR2 as SYGVNS. This CDR3 has 15 residues.